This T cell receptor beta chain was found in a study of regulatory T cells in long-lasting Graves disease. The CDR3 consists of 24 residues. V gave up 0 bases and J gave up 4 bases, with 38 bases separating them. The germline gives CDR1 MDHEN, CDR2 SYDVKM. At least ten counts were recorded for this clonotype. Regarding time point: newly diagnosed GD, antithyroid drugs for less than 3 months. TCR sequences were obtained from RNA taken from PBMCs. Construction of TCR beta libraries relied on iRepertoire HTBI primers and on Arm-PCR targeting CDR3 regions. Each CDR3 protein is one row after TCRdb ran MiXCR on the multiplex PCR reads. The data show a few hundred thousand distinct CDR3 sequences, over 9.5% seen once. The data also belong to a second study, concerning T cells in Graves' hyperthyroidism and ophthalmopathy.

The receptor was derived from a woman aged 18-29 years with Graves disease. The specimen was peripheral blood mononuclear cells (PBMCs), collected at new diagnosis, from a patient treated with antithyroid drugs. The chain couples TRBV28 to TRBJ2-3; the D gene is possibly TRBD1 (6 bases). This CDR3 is CASSLWKLTTPNDRDKGVADTQYF. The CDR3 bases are TGTGCCAGCAGTTTATGGAAACTCACGACCCCTAACGACCGGGACAAGGGAGTGGCAGATACGCAGTATTTT.